The clone carrying this T cell receptor beta chain was picked up one time. The antigen is unknown. This sample stems from a study of OX40 agonist ivuxolimab in advanced cancers. About the study: The patients received ivuxolimab by intravenous route every 2 weeks at 0.01 to 10 mg/kg. Dose-escalation patients' cancers were hepatocellular carcinoma, melanoma, renal cell or head and neck cancer.

Regarding the study as a whole: Partial responders at 0.1-3.0 mg/kg had among the lowest clonal expansion.

The assay was immunoSEQ multiplex PCR, and TCRdb's table has in-frame clones only and misses some. This sample yields 95,000 to 150,000 clones, of which 93% are seen a single time; less than 0.2% belongs to the top ten. The receptor was derived from an adult with an advanced solid tumor such as melanoma, head and neck, liver or kidney cancer. The sample here was CD4+ or CD8+ T cells sorted from blood, taken in a trial of the OX40 agonist ivuxolimab.

DNA of the CDR3: TGTGCCATCAGTGACCGTAAGGGGGCAAGAAGGACTGAAGCTTTCTTT. Translated, it gives CAISDRKGARRTEAFF. This chain joins TRBV10-3 and TRBJ1-1; 7 bases line up with TRBD1. The CDR3 is made up of 16 amino acids. The V and J ends lost 3 bases and 5 bases, in that order; junction bases with no gene match: 12. Germline lookup yields CDR1 ENHRY and CDR2 SYGVKD.